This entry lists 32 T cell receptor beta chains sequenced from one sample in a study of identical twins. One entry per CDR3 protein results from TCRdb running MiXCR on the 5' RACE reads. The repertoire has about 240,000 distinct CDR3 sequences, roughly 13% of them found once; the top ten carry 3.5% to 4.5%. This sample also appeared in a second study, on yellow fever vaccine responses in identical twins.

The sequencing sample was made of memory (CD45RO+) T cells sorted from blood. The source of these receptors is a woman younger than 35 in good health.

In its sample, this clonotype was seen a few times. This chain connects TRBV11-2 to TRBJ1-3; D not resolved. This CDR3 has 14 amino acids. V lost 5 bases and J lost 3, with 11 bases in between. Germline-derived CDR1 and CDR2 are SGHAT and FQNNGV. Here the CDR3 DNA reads TGTGCCAGCAGCCCAATTGCGAATGGAAACACCATATATTTT. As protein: CASSPIANGNTIYF.

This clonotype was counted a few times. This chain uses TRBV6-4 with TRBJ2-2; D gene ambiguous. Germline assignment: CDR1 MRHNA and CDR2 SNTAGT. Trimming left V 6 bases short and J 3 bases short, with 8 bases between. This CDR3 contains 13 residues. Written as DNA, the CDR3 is TGTGCCAGCAGCGACAAAGACACCGGGGAGCTGTTTTTT. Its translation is CASSDKDTGELFF.

CDR3 DNA sequence: TGTGCCAGCAGCTTACTCGGGGGGGGAGAGACCCAGTACTTC. It translates to CASSLLGGGETQYF. The chain links TRBV7-2 to TRBJ2-5; 8 bases are shared with TRBD2. With V trimmed by 2 bases and J by 4 bases, 3 bases remained unmatched. The germline V gene has CDR1 SGHTA and CDR2 FQGNSA. The CDR3 length is 14 residues.

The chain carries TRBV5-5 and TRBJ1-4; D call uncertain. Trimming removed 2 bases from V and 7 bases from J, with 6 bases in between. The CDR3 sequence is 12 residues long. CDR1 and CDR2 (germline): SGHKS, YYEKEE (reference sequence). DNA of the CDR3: TGTGCCAGCAGCTTCTACGGTGAAAAACTGTTTTTT. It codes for CASSFYGEKLFF.

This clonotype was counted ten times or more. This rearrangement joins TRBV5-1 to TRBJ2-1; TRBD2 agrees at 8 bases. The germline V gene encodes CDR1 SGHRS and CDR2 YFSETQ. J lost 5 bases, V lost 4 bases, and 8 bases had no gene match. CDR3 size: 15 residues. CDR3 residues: CASSLSGSWDNEQFF. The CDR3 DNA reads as TGCGCCAGCAGCCTGAGCGGGAGCTGGGACAATGAGCAGTTCTTC. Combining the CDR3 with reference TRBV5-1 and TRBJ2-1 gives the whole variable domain KAGVTQTPRYLIKTRGQQVTLSCSPISGHRSVSWYQQTPGQGLQFLFEYFSETQRNKGNFPGRFSGRQFSNSRSEMNVSTLELGDSALYLCASSLSGSWDNEQFFGPGTRLTVL.

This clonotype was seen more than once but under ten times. This CDR3 reads CASSLVGGPTGELFF. In DNA form, the CDR3 reads TGTGCCAGCAGTTTAGTGGGAGGGCCCACCGGGGAGCTGTTTTTT. The chain uses TRBV12-3 or TRBV12-4 and TRBJ2-2; the match to TRBD2 covers 7 bases. The V segment lost 1 base and the J segment 4 bases; nucleotides outside the gene matches: 3. The CDR3 runs to 15 residues.

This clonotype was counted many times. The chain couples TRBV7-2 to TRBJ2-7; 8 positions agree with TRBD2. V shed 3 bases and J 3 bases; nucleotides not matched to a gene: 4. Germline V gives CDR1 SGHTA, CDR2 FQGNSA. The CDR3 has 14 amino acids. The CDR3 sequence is CASSFPLAGYEQYF. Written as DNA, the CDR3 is TGTGCCAGCAGCTTTCCCCTAGCGGGCTACGAGCAGTACTTC.

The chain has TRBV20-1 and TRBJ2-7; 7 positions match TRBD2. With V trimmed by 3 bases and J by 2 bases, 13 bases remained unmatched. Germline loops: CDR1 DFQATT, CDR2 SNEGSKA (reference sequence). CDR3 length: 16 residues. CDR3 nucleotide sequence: TGCAGTGCTAGGGACCCCGCGGGAGTTGGAACCTACGAGCAGTACTTC. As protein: CSARDPAGVGTYEQYF.

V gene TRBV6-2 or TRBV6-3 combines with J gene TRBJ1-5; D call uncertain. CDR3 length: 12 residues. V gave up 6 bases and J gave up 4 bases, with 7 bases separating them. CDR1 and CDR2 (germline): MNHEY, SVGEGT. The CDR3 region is CASRFWNQPQHF. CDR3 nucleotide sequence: TGTGCCAGCAGATTCTGGAATCAGCCCCAGCATTTT.

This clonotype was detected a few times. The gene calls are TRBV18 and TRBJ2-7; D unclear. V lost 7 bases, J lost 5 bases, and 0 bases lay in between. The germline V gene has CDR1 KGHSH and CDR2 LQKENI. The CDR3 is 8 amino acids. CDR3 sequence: CASYEQYF. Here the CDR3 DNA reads TGTGCCAGCTACGAGCAGTACTTC.

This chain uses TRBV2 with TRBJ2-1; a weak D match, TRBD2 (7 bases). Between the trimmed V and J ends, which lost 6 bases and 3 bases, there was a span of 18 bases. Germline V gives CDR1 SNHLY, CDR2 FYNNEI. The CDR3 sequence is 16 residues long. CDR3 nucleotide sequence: TGTGCCAGCAGCCTAGGGGGGGGGGCCTTCTACAATGAGCAGTTCTTC. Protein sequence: CASSLGGGAFYNEQFF.

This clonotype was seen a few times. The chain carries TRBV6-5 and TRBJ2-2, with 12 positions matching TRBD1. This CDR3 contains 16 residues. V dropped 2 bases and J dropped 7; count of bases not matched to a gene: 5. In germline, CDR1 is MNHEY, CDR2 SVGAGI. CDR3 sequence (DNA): TGTGCCAGCAGTTACCGCGGGACAGGGGGCAACGGGGAGCTGTTTTTT. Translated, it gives CASSYRGTGGNGELFF.

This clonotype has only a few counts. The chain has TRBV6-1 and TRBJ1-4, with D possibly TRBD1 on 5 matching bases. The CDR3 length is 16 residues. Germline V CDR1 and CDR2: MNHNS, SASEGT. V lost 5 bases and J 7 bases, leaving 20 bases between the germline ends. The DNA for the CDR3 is TGTGCCAGCAGTCGAACGCAGGGTTTCCGTCGTGAAAAACTGTTTTTT. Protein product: CASSRTQGFRREKLFF.

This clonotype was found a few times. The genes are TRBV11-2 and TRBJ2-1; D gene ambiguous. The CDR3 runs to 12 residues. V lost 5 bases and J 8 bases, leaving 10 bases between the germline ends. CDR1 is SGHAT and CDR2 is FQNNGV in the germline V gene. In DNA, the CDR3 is TGTGCCAGCAGCCCCGCCGGTTATGAGCAGTTCTTC. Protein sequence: CASSPAGYEQFF. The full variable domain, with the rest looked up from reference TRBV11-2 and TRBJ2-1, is EAGVAQSPRYKIIEKRQSVAFWCNPISGHATLYWYQQILGQGPKLLIQFQNNGVVDDSQLPKDRFSAERLKGVDSTLKIQPAKLEDSAVYLCASSPAGYEQFFGPGTRLTVL.

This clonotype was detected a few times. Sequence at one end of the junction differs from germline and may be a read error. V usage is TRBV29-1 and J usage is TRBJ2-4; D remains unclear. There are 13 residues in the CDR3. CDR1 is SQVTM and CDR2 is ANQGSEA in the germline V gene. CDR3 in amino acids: CSVVVLNGNIQHF. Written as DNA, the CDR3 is TGCAGCGTTGTGGTCCTGAATGGGAACATTCAGCACTTC.

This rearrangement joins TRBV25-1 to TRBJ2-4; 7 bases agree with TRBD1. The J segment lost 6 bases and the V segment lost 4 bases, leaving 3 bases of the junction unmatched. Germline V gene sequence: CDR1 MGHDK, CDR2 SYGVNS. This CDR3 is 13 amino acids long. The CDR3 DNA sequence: TGTGCCAGCAGTGTACAGGGGCGAAACATTCAGTACTTC. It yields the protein CASSVQGRNIQYF.

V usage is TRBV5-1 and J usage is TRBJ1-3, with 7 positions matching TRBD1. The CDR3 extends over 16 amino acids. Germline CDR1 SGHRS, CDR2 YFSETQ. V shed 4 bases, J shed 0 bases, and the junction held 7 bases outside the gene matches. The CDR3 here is CASSPDRASSGNTIYF. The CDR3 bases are TGCGCCAGCAGCCCTGACAGGGCTAGCTCTGGAAACACCATATATTTT.

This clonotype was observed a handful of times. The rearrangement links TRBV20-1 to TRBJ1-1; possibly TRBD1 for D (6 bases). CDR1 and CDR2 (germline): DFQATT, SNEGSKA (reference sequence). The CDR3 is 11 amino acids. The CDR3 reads CSHRENTEAFF. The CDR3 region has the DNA TGCAGCCACAGGGAGAACACTGAAGCTTTCTTT.

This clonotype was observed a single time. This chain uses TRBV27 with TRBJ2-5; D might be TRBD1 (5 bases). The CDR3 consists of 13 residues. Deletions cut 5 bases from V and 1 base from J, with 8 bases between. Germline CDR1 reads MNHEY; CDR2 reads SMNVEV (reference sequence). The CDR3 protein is CASSRQFQETQYF. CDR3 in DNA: TGTGCCAGCAGTCGACAGTTCCAAGAGACCCAGTACTTC.

For the CDR3, the DNA is TGTGCCAGCAGCTTTTGGACTAGCGGGAGGGAGGGAGAGACCCAGTACTTC. Residues: CASSFWTSGREGETQYF. The genes are TRBV7-8 and TRBJ2-5, with 15 bases fitting TRBD2. Trimming cost V 3 bases and J 4 bases; bases outside gene matches: 6. Germline V lookup: CDR1 SGHVS, CDR2 FQNEAQ. The CDR3 runs 17 residues.

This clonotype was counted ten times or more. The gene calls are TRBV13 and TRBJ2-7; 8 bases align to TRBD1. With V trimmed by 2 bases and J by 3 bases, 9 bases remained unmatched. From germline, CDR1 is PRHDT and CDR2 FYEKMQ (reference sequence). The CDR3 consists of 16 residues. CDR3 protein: CASSLMGQGAGYEQYF. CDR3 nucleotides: TGTGCCAGCAGCTTAATGGGTCAGGGGGCAGGCTACGAGCAGTACTTC.

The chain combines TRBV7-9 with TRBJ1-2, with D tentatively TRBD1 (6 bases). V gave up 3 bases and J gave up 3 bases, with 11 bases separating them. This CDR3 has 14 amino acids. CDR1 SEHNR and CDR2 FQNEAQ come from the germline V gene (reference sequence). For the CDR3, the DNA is TGTGCCAGCAGCTTCCCGGGGGCCCACTATGGCTACACCTTC. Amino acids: CASSFPGAHYGYTF.

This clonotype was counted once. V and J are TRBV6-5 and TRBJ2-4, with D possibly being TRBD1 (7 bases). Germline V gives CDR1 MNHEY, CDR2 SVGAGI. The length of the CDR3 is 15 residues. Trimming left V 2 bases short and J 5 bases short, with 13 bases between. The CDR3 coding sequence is TGTGCCAGCAGTTACCCCGGAGGGACAGAAAACATTCAGTACTTC. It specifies CASSYPGGTENIQYF.

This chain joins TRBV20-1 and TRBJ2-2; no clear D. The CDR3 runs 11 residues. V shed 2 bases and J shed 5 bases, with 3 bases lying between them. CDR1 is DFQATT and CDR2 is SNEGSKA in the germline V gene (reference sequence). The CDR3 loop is CSARFTGELFF. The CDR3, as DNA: TGCAGTGCTAGATTTACCGGGGAGCTGTTTTTT.

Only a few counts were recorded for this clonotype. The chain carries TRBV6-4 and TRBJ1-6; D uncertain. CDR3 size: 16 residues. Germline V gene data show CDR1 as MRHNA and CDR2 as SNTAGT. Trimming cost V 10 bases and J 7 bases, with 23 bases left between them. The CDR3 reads CAILTTRTAGNSPLHF. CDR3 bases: TGTGCCATCCTAACGACTCGGACGGCCGGGAATTCACCCCTCCACTTT.

The CDR3 coding sequence is TGTGCCAGCAGTTTATCGCACCTTGGTACAGATACGCAGTATTTT. Translating gives CASSLSHLGTDTQYF. The V call is TRBV28, the J call TRBJ2-3; D uncertain. The CDR3 length is 15 residues. V was clipped by 1 base and J by 3 bases, with 11 bases between them. Germline values: CDR1 MDHEN, CDR2 SYDVKM.

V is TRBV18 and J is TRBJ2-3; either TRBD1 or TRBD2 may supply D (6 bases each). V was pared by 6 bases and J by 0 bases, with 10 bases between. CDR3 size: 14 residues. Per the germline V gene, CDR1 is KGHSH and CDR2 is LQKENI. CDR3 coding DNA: TGTGCCAGCTCGCGGGACATTAGCACAGATACGCAGTATTTT. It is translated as CASSRDISTDTQYF.

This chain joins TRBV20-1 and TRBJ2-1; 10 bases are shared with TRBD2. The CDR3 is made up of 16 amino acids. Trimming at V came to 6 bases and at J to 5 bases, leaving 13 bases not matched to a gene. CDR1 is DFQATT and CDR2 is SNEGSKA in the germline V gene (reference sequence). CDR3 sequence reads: CSAQPLLAGADNEQFF. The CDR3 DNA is TGCAGTGCCCAACCCCTCCTAGCGGGAGCCGACAATGAGCAGTTCTTC.

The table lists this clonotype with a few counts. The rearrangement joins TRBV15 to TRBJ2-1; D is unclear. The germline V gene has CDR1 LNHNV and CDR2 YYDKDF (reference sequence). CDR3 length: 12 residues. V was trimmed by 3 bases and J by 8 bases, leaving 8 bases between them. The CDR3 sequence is CATSRARYEQFF. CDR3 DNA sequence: TGTGCCACCAGCAGGGCCCGTTATGAGCAGTTCTTC.

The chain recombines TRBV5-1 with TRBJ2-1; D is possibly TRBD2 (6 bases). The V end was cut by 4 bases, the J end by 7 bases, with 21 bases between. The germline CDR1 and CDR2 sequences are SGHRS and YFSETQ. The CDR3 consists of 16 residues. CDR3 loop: CASSMGDSGGWNEQFF. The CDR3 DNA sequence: TGCGCCAGCAGCATGGGGGACTCTGGAGGGTGGAATGAGCAGTTCTTC.

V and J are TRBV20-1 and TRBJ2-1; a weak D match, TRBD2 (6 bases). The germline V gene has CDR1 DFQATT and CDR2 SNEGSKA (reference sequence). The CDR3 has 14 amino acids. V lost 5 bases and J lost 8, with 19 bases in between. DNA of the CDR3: TGCAGTGCTGATCCGGGAGACTTTGGCGATGAGCAGTTCTTC. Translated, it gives CSADPGDFGDEQFF.

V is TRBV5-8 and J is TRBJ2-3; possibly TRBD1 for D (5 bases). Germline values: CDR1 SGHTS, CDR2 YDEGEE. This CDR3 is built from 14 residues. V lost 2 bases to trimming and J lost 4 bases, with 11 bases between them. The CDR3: CASSFHLGADTQYF. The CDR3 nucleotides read TGTGCCAGCAGCTTCCATCTAGGGGCAGATACGCAGTATTTT.